This TCR beta chain derives from a study of blood T cell repertoires in COVID-19. Looking at the study overall: The United States, Italy and Spain supplied acute and convalescent COVID-19 samples.

V shed 4 bases and J 1 base; nucleotides not matched to a gene: 2. Germline CDR1 is MNHEY and CDR2 is SMNVEV (reference sequence). The CDR3 is 14 amino acids. Participants were aged 18 to 89 years from 24 US areas. Original processing methods: Nucleated cell number was recorded as an estimate derived from reference gene primer amplification. Measured with immunoSEQ multiplex PCR; TCRdb has only the in-frame clones, and not every one. The V and J calls and clone size come from that table; D and trimming were worked out from the DNA. The sample includes 200,000 or so clones, roughly 88% of them seen just once.

The V call is TRBV27, the J call TRBJ2-3, with TRBD1 identical over 7 bases. Specimen: PBMCs or T cells enriched from blood (not recorded which). The clonotype was recovered from a woman aged 25 to 39 who had been exposed to COVID-19. This chain's CDR3 is CASSSRGRTDTQYF. In nucleotides, the CDR3 is TGTGCCAGCAGTTCAAGGGGGCGCACAGATACGCAGTATTTT.